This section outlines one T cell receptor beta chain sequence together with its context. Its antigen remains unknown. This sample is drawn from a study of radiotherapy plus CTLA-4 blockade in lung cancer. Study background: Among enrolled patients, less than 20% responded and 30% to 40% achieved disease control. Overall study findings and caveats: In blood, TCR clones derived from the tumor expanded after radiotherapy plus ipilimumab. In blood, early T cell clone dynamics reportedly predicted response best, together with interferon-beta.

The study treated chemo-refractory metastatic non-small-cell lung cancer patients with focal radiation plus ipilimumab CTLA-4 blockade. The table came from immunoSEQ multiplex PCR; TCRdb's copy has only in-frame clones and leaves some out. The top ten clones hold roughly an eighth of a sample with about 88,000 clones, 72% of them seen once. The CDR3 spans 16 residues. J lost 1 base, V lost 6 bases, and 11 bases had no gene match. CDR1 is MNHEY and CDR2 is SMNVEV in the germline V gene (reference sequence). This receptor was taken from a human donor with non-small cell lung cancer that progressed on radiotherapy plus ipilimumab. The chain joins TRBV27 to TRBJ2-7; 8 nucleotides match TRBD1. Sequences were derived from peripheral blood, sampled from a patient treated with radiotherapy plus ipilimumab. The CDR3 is CASRYLTGTGSYEQYF. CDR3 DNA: TGTGCCAGCAGATACCTTACCGGGACAGGTTCCTACGAGCAGTACTTC.